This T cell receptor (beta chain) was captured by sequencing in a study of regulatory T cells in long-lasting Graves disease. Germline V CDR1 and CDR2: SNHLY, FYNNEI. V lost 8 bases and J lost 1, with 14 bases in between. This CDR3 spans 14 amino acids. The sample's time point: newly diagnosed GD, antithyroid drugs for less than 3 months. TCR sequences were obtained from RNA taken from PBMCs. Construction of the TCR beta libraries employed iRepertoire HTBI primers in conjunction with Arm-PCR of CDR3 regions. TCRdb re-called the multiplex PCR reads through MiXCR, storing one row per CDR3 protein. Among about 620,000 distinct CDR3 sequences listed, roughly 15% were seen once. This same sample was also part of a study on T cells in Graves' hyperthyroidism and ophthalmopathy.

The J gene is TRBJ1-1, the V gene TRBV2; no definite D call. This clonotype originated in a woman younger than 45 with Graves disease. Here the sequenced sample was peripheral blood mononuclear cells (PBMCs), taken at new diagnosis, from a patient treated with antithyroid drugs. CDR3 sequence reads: CASGVRATNTEAFF. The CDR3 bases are TGTGCCAGCGGGGTTCGGGCTACGAACACTGAAGCTTTCTTT.